This T cell receptor (beta chain) came from a study of T-cell memory formation after mild COVID-19. Study conclusions and caveats: Confirmation of SARS-CoV-2 specificity was lacking for second-wave clones peaking day 37.

Only a few counts were recorded for this clonotype. Its matching antigen is unknown. V lost 2 bases and J 7 bases, leaving 8 bases between the germline ends. The CDR3 runs to 12 residues. The germline CDR1 and CDR2 sequences are MNHEY and SVGEGT. TCRdb reprocessed the 5' RACE reads with MiXCR, giving one entry per CDR3 protein. The sample consists of some 210,000 distinct CDR3 sequences, 8% to 11% of them appearing once. The receptor's source is a man aged 18 to 29 who had mild COVID-19 (a few samples of this study predate the infection). Cell type and time point are not known. This chain links TRBV6-2 or TRBV6-3 with TRBJ1-2; D not certain. The specimen sequenced was PBMCs or a T cell subset sorted from them (not recorded which). Here the CDR3 reads CASSYEGRGYTF. CDR3 nucleotide sequence: TGTGCCAGCAGTTACGAAGGTCGTGGCTACACCTTC.